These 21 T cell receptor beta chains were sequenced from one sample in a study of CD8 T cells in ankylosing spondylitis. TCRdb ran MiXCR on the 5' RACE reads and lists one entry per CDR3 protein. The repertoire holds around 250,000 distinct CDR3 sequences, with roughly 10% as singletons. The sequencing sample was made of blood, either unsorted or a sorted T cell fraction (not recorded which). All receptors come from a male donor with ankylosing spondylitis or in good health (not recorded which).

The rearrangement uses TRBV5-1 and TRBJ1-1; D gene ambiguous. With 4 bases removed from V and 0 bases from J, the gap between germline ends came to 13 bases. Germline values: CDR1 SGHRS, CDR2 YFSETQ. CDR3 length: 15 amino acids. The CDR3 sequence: CASSLRPGLNTEAFF. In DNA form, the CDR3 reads TGCGCCAGCAGCCTACGTCCGGGTTTGAACACTGAAGCTTTCTTT.

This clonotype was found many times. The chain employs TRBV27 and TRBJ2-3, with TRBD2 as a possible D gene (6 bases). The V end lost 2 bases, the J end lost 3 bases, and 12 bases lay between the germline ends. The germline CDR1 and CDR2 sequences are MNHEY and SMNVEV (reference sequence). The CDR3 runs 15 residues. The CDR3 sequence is CASSLRRDSTDTQYF. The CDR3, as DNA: TGTGCCAGCAGTTTACGGCGGGACTCGACAGATACGCAGTATTTT.

The CDR3 sequence is CASSFWLFPWGTEAFF. As DNA, the CDR3 is TGTGCCAGCAGTTTCTGGCTTTTTCCTTGGGGGACTGAAGCTTTCTTT. This rearrangement joins TRBV12-3 or TRBV12-4 to TRBJ1-1; D is possibly TRBD1 (5 bases). Trimming left V 3 bases short and J 5 bases short, with 19 bases between. This CDR3 has 16 residues.

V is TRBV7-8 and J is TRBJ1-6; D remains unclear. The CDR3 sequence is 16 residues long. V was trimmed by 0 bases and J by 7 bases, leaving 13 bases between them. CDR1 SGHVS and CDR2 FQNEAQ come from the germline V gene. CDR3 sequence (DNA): TGTGCCAGCAGCTTAGCGGCCCACGCCGCAAATTCACCCCTCCACTTT. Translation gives CASSLAAHAANSPLHF.

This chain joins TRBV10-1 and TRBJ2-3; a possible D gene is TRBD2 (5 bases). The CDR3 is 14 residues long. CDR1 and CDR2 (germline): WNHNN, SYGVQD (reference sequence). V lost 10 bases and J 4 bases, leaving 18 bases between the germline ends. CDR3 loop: CATSGAGKADTQYF. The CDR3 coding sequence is TGCGCCACTTCTGGAGCCGGGAAGGCAGATACGCAGTATTTT.

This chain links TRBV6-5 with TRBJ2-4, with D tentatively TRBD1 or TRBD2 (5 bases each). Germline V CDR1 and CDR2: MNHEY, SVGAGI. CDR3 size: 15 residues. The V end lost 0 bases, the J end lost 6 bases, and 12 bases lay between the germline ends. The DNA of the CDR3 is TGTGCCAGCAGTTACTCGAGGTCCGGGACAAACATTCAGTACTTC. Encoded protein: CASSYSRSGTNIQYF.

The CDR3 reads CASSASQRELFF. The CDR3, as DNA: TGTGCCAGCAGCGCCAGTCAGAGGGAGCTGTTTTTT. J is TRBJ2-2 and V is TRBV9; D not certain. V lost 3 bases and J 9 bases, leaving 9 bases between the germline ends. Germline values: CDR1 SGDLS, CDR2 YYNGEE. The CDR3 runs 12 residues.

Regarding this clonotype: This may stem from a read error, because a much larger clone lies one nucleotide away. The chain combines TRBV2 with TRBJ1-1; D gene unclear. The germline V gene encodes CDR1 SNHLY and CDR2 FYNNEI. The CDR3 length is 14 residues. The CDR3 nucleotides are TGTGTCAGCAGTGGACCCTGGGAAACGGGAAAAGCTTTCTTT. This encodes CVSSGPWETGKAFF.

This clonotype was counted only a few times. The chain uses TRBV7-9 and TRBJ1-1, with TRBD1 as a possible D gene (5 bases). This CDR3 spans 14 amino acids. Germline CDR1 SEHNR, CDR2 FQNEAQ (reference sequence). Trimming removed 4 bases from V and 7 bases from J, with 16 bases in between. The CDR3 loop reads CASSSAGAAGEAFF. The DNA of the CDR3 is TGTGCCAGCAGCTCGGCCGGGGCAGCCGGTGAAGCTTTCTTT.

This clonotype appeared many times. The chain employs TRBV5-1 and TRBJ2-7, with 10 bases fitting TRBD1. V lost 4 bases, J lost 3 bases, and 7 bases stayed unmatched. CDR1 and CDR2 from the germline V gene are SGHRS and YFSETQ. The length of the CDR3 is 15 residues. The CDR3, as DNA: TGCGCCAGCAGCCAAGGGACAGGGGCCGACTACGAGCAGTACTTC. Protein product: CASSQGTGADYEQYF.

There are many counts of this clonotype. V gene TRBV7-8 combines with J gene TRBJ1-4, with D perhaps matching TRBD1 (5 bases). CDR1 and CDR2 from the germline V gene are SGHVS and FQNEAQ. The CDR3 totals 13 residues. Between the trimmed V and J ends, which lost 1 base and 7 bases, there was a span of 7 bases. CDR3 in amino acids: CASSLGGIEKLFF. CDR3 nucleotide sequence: TGTGCCAGCAGCTTAGGGGGGATTGAAAAACTGTTTTTT.

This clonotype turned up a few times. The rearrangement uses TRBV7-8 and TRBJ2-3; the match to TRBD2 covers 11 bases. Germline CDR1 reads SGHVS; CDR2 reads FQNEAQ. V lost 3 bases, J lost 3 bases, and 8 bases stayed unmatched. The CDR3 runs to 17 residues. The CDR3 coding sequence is TGTGCCAGCAGCTTTCCTCCTAGCGGGGGGACTACAGATACGCAGTATTTT. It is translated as CASSFPPSGGTTDTQYF.

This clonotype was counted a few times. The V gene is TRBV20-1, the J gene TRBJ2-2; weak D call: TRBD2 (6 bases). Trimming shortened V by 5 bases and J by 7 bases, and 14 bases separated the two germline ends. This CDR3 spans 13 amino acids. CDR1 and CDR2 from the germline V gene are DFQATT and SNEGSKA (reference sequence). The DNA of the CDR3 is TGCAGTGCTCAGACTAGGTTCAGCGGGGAGCTGTTTTTT. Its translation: CSAQTRFSGELFF.

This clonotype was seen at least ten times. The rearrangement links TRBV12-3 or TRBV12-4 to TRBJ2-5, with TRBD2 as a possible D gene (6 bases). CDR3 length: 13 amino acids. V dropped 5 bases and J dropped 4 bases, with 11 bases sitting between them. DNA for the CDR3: TGTGCCAGCAGTGTGACTAGTACAGAGACCCAGTACTTC. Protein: CASSVTSTETQYF.

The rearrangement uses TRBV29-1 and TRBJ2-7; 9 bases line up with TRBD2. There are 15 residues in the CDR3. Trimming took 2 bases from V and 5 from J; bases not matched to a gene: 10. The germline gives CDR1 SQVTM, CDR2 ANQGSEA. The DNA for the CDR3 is TGCAGCGTTGAATTGGCGGGAGGGCCTCTCAACGAGCAGTACTTC. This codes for CSVELAGGPLNEQYF.

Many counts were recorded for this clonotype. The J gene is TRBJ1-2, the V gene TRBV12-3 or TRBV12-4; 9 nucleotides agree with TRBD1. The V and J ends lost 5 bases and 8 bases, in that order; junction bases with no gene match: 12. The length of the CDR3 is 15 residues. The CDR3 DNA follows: TGTGCCAGCAGTAGAGTGGGACAGGGCCTCTGGGGCTACACCTTC. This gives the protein CASSRVGQGLWGYTF.

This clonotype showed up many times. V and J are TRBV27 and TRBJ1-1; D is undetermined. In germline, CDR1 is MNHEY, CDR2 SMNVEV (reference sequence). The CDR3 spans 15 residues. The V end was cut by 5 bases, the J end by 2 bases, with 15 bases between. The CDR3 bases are TGTGCCAGCAGTCTAATGGGCAGAGCCAACACTGAAGCTTTCTTT. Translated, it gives CASSLMGRANTEAFF.

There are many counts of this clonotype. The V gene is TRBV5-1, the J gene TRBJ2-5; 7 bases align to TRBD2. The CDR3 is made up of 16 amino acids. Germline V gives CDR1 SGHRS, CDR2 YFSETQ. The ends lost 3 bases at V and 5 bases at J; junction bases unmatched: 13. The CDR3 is CASSSSLRGVRETQYF. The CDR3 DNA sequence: TGCGCCAGCAGCTCGTCCCTTCGGGGGGTGAGGGAGACCCAGTACTTC. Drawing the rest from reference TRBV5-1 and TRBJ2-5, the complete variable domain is KAGVTQTPRYLIKTRGQQVTLSCSPISGHRSVSWYQQTPGQGLQFLFEYFSETQRNKGNFPGRFSGRQFSNSRSEMNVSTLELGDSALYLCASSSSLRGVRETQYFGPGTRLLVL.

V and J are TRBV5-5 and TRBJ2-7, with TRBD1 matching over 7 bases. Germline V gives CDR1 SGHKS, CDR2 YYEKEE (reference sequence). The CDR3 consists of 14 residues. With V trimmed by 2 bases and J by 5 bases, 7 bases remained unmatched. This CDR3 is CASSFRGFGNEQYF. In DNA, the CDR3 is TGTGCCAGCAGCTTCAGGGGGTTCGGGAACGAGCAGTACTTC.

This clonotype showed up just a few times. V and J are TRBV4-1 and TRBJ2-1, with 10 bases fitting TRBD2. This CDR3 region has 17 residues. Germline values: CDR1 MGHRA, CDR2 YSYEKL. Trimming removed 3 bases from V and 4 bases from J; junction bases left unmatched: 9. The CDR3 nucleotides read TGCGCCAGCAGCCACCTTTTTCAGCGGGAGGGTTACAATGAGCAGTTCTTC. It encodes CASSHLFQREGYNEQFF.

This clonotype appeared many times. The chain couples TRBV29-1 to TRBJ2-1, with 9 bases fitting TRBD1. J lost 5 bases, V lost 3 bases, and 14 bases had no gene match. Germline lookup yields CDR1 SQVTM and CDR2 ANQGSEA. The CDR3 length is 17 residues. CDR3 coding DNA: TGCAGCGTTGACGGGGCTACCGGGACAGGGACCAACAATGAGCAGTTCTTC. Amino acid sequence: CSVDGATGTGTNNEQFF.